The 22 T cell receptor beta chains reported below all come from one sample, sequenced in a study of blood T cell repertoires in COVID-19. Libraries were prepared by immunoSEQ multiplex PCR; TCRdb keeps only in-frame clonotypes and omits some of them. The repertoire includes some 65,000 clones, less than 95% of them detected once, and under 0.65% sits in the top ten. Source material: peripheral blood. These receptors were taken from a man in his fifties or sixties with COVID-19, enrolled during active disease.

The chain couples TRBV27 to TRBJ1-1; 7 bases match TRBD1. With 4 bases clipped from V and 6 bases from J, the junction kept 8 bases outside the gene matches. This CDR3 is built from 14 residues. CDR1 is MNHEY, CDR2 SMNVEV, per germline (reference sequence). CDR3 loop: CASSSIQGWAEAFF. The CDR3 DNA sequence: TGTGCCAGCAGTTCAATACAGGGGTGGGCTGAAGCTTTCTTT.

The chain employs TRBV3-1 (or the pseudogene TRBV3-2) and TRBJ1-3, with TRBD1 matching over 10 bases. The V and J ends lost 2 bases and 6 bases, in that order; junction bases with no gene match: 10. The CDR3 covers 17 residues. Germline CDR1 and CDR2: LGHDT and YNNKEL (reference sequence). The CDR3 spells CASSQFPGQGIPNTIYF. CDR3 nucleotide sequence: TGTGCCAGCAGCCAATTCCCGGGACAGGGGATTCCAAACACCATATATTTT.

This chain uses TRBV5-6 with TRBJ1-2, with 7 bases that match TRBD1. The CDR3 loop spans 13 amino acids. Germline CDR1 and CDR2: SGHDT and YYEEEE. V was pared by 3 bases and J by 5 bases, with 4 bases of the junction left unmatched. The chain's CDR3 is CASSSGTAYGYTF. The CDR3 DNA reads as TGTGCCAGCAGCTCCGGGACAGCGTATGGCTACACCTTC.

The chain links TRBV13 to TRBJ1-1; D gene unclear. The length of the CDR3 is 15 residues. Germline lookup yields CDR1 PRHDT and CDR2 FYEKMQ (reference sequence). V lost 5 bases to trimming and J lost 1 base, with 14 bases between them. CDR3 sequence: CASSNEVPGNTEAFF. The CDR3 coding sequence is TGTGCCAGCAGCAATGAAGTCCCGGGGAACACTGAAGCTTTCTTT.

This chain connects TRBV7-9 to TRBJ1-2; 7 nucleotides agree with TRBD1. The CDR3 covers 15 residues. V was pared by 5 bases and J by 2 bases, with 8 bases of the junction left unmatched. The germline V gene encodes CDR1 SEHNR and CDR2 FQNEAQ (reference sequence). Here the CDR3 DNA reads TGTGCCAGCAGCATCCGGGACAGAAGAAACTATGGCTACACCTTC. Translated: CASSIRDRRNYGYTF.

The chain links TRBV6-6 to TRBJ1-6, with 10 nucleotides matching TRBD1. The CDR3 length is 17 residues. J was trimmed by 6 bases and V by 5 bases; bases with no gene match: 10. Germline CDR1 MNHNY, CDR2 SVGAGI (reference sequence). This CDR3 is CASSPGTGDGSNSPLHF. In DNA, the CDR3 is TGTGCCAGCAGTCCCGGGACAGGGGATGGTAGTAATTCACCCCTCCACTTT.

The V gene is TRBV30, the J gene TRBJ2-6, with TRBD1 matching over 9 bases. Unmatched junction bases numbered 7, after V lost 2 bases and J lost 2 bases. CDR1 is GTSNPN and CDR2 is SVGIG in the germline V gene (reference sequence). The CDR3 totals 17 residues. The CDR3 is CAWSTGQGTPGANVLTF. The CDR3 nucleotides are TGTGCCTGGAGTACGGGACAGGGTACCCCTGGGGCCAACGTCCTGACTTTC.

The chain joins TRBV6-2 or TRBV6-3 to TRBJ1-2, with 11 bases matching TRBD1. The CDR3 is 14 amino acids. Trimming took 5 bases from V and 7 from J; bases not matched to a gene: 6. CDR1 is MNHEY, CDR2 SVGEGT, per germline. CDR3 in DNA: TGTGCCAGCAGTCCCCCAGGGACAGGGGGTGGCTACACCTTC. It yields the protein CASSPPGTGGGYTF.

The chain employs TRBV5-6 and TRBJ2-3, with D tentatively TRBD2 (5 bases). This CDR3 has 13 residues. Germline-derived CDR1 and CDR2 are SGHDT and YYEEEE. V lost 2 bases and J 4 bases, leaving 8 bases between the germline ends. CDR3 sequence (DNA): TGTGCCAGCAGCTTTCCCGGGGCAGATACGCAGTATTTT. Its translation: CASSFPGADTQYF.

This clone was detected once. This sequence joins TRBV7-8 and TRBJ1-1; 9 nucleotides align to TRBD1. The ends lost 4 bases at V and 4 bases at J; junction bases unmatched: 10. Per the germline V gene, CDR1 is SGHVS and CDR2 is FQNEAQ. The CDR3 length is 16 residues. The CDR3 sequence is CASSSYRGRRATEAFF. The CDR3 DNA is TGTGCCAGCAGCTCTTACAGGGGGCGTCGTGCCACTGAAGCTTTCTTT.

This sequence joins TRBV7-9 and TRBJ1-1; 11 bases are a match to TRBD1. Germline V CDR1 and CDR2: SEHNR, FQNEAQ (reference sequence). The junction had 9 bases not matched to a gene; V was cut back by 1 base and J by 8 bases. The CDR3 is 16 residues long. In nucleotides, the CDR3 is TGTGCCAGCAGCTTAGAAGGACAGGGGGCGAGGTCGGAAGCTTTCTTT. Translation gives CASSLEGQGARSEAFF. Using reference TRBV7-9 and TRBJ1-1 for the parts outside the CDR3, the full variable domain is DTGVSQNPRHKITKRGQNVTFRCDPISEHNRLYWYRQTLGQGPEFLTYFQNEAQLEKSRLLSDRFSAERPKGSFSTLEIQRTEQGDSAMYLCASSLEGQGARSEAFFGQGTRLTVV.

This clone occurred once. The rearrangement links TRBV19 to TRBJ1-2; 8 bases are shared with TRBD1. Germline V gene sequence: CDR1 LNHDA, CDR2 SQIVND (reference sequence). V lost 1 base and J lost 6; bases outside the gene matches: 4. The CDR3 sequence is 14 residues long. CDR3 bases: TGTGCCAGTAGTATAGTTGGGACAGGCCATGGCTACACCTTC. It specifies CASSIVGTGHGYTF.

This CDR3 is CASSRGTGTPNTEAFF. For the CDR3, the DNA is TGTGCCAGCAGCCGGGGGACCGGGACGCCGAACACTGAAGCTTTCTTT. The chain links TRBV7-9 to TRBJ1-1, with a weak D call TRBD1 (5 bases). This CDR3 has 16 residues. Germline values: CDR1 SEHNR, CDR2 FQNEAQ (reference sequence). V lost 5 bases and J 1 base, leaving 17 bases between the germline ends.

This clone has a single count. The CDR3 sequence: CASSDAGTSIYEQYF. Here the CDR3 DNA reads TGTGCCAGCAGTGACGCCGGGACTAGCATCTACGAGCAGTACTTC. This chain joins TRBV25-1 and TRBJ2-7, with 9 positions matching TRBD2. CDR1 MGHDK and CDR2 SYGVNS come from the germline V gene. This CDR3 contains 15 residues. V was clipped by 3 bases and J by 3 bases; unmatched bases: 6.

The chain uses TRBV7-9 and TRBJ1-2; 7 nucleotides agree with TRBD1. This CDR3 has 13 amino acids. V gave up 2 bases and J gave up 8 bases; unmatched junction bases: 5. The V gene's germline CDR1 is SEHNR and CDR2 FQNEAQ (reference sequence). CDR3 in amino acids: CASSLNTQGGYTF. CDR3 in DNA: TGTGCCAGCAGCTTAAACACACAGGGGGGCTACACCTTC.

V usage is TRBV5-4 and J usage is TRBJ2-7, with TRBD1 matching 7 bases. Germline CDR1 and CDR2: SGHNT and YYREEE (reference sequence). Trimming took 4 bases from V and 3 from J; bases not matched to a gene: 1. CDR3 length: 12 residues. This CDR3 reads CASSNRGYEQYF. CDR3 DNA: TGTGCCAGCAGCAACAGGGGCTACGAGCAGTACTTC.

The chain has TRBV30 and TRBJ2-5, with a weak D call TRBD2 (5 bases). Between the trimmed V and J ends, which lost 4 bases and 7 bases, there was a span of 22 bases. The CDR3 length is 15 residues. The germline V gene encodes CDR1 GTSNPN and CDR2 SVGIG (reference sequence). In DNA, the CDR3 is TGTGCCTGGAAGGTACCGGGTACCGGGGTAGGGACCCAGTACTTC. Amino acid sequence: CAWKVPGTGVGTQYF.

This chain links TRBV6-5 with TRBJ1-2; D may be TRBD1 (5 bases). Looked up from germline, CDR1 is MNHEY and CDR2 is SVGAGI. The CDR3 contains 13 residues. V lost 5 bases to trimming and J lost 4 bases, with 11 bases between them. The CDR3 loop is CASSKQDLYGYTF. The CDR3 DNA reads as TGTGCCAGCAGTAAACAGGACCTCTATGGCTACACCTTC.

V usage is TRBV7-9 and J usage is TRBJ2-3; 9 nucleotides align to TRBD2. Germline lookup yields CDR1 SEHNR and CDR2 FQNEAQ (reference sequence). The junction had 16 bases not matched to a gene; V was cut back by 3 bases and J by 3 bases. This CDR3 spans 19 amino acids. The CDR3 region is CASSFPRGIAGVWTDTQYF. The CDR3 DNA is TGTGCCAGCAGCTTCCCCCGGGGCATAGCGGGAGTCTGGACAGATACGCAGTATTTT. The full variable domain, in which reference TRBV7-9 and TRBJ2-3 provide the parts outside the CDR3, is DTGVSQNPRHKITKRGQNVTFRCDPISEHNRLYWYRQTLGQGPEFLTYFQNEAQLEKSRLLSDRFSAERPKGSFSTLEIQRTEQGDSAMYLCASSFPRGIAGVWTDTQYFGPGTRLTVL.

J is TRBJ1-1 and V is TRBV4-1; a weak D match, TRBD1 (6 bases). The CDR3 is 13 residues long. V was shortened by 10 bases and J by 0 bases, with 12 bases between the two germline ends. CDR1 is MGHRA, CDR2 YSYEKL, per germline. The CDR3 loop reads CATQGLVNTEAFF. CDR3 DNA: TGCGCCACCCAGGGGTTGGTGAACACTGAAGCTTTCTTT.

The chain uses TRBV9 and TRBJ2-3; D is possibly TRBD2 (6 bases). V dropped 4 bases and J dropped 1 base, with 16 bases sitting between them. The CDR3 is 16 residues long. Germline V gene lookup returns CDR1 SGDLS and CDR2 YYNGEE. This chain's CDR3 is CASSIRLGGGTDTQYF. In DNA, the CDR3 is TGTGCCAGCAGCATTCGACTAGGTGGTGGCACAGATACGCAGTATTTT.

The chain links TRBV6-6 to TRBJ1-2; tentative D call: TRBD1 (5 bases). The CDR3 loop spans 12 amino acids. In germline, CDR1 is MNHNY, CDR2 SVGAGI (reference sequence). The ends were cut back, 9 bases at V and 8 bases at J, with 16 bases in the middle. CDR3 sequence: CASLARGGGYTF. CDR3 DNA sequence: TGTGCCAGTCTTGCGCGGGGCGGCGGCTACACCTTC.